Below, 32 T cell receptor beta chains from the same sample are listed, as sequenced in a study of identifying expanded T cells in peripheral blood. TCRdb keeps only in-frame clones here, not all; method: immunoSEQ multiplex PCR. Of about 91,000 clones in the sample, around 88% were seen once. The specimen was blood. These receptors came from a person between 18 and 69 years old in good health.

J is TRBJ2-6 and V is TRBV2; maybe TRBD1 (6 bases). The CDR3 runs to 14 residues. The V gene lost 5 bases and the J gene lost 2 bases, with 7 bases spanning the gap. CDR1 is SNHLY, CDR2 FYNNEI, per germline. The CDR3 sequence is CASSTGTGANVLTF. The CDR3 region has the DNA TGTGCCAGCAGTACAGGGACTGGGGCCAACGTCCTGACTTTC. The whole variable domain, filled in from reference TRBV2 and TRBJ2-6, reads EPEVTQTPSHQVTQMGQEVILRCVPISNHLYFYWYRQILGQKVEFLVSFYNNEISEKSEIFDDQFSVERPDGSNFTLKIRSTKLEDSAMYFCASSTGTGANVLTFGAGSRLTVL.

V gene TRBV7-9 combines with J gene TRBJ1-5, with TRBD1 as a possible D gene (5 bases). Germline CDR1 SEHNR, CDR2 FQNEAQ (reference sequence). This CDR3 is built from 15 residues. Trimming pared 5 bases from V and 1 base from J, leaving 12 bases between. The CDR3 coding sequence is TGTGCCAGCAGCCTCCCAGGGATGAGCAATCAGCCCCAGCATTTT. This codes for CASSLPGMSNQPQHF.

This clone was observed a single time. The CDR3 region is CASSDSGLNTGELFF. The CDR3 DNA reads TGTGCCAGCAGTGACTCCGGACTTAACACCGGGGAGCTGTTTTTT. The J gene is TRBJ2-2, the V gene TRBV6-4, with TRBD2 as a possible D gene (5 bases). The germline V gene encodes CDR1 MRHNA and CDR2 SNTAGT. The V gene lost 0 bases and the J gene lost 2 bases, with 7 bases spanning the gap. The CDR3 contains 15 residues.

The chain joins TRBV28 to TRBJ2-3, with D possibly being TRBD2 (7 bases). Trimming pared 5 bases from V and 5 bases from J, leaving 17 bases between. The germline V gene has CDR1 MDHEN and CDR2 SYDVKM. The CDR3 totals 15 residues. The CDR3 nucleotides read TGTGCCAGCAGTCCCCTCGGGGGGCCGGGAGATACGCAGTATTTT. Encoded protein: CASSPLGGPGDTQYF. Full variable domain (missing parts from reference TRBV28 and TRBJ2-3): DVKVTQSSRYLVKRTGEKVFLECVQDMDHENMFWYRQDPGLGLRLIYFSYDVKMKEKGDIPEGYSVSREKKERFSLILESASTNQTSMYLCASSPLGGPGDTQYFGPGTRLTVL.

The chain is built from TRBV7-9 and TRBJ2-7, with D possibly TRBD1 on 5 matching bases. The CDR3 totals 14 residues. Germline V CDR1 and CDR2: SEHNR, FQNEAQ (reference sequence). Trimming took off 1 base at V and 2 bases at J, with 9 bases between the two ends. This CDR3 reads CASSLGPDTYEQYF. The CDR3 nucleotides are TGTGCCAGCAGCTTAGGACCGGACACCTACGAGCAGTACTTC.

CDR3 nucleotides: TGTGCCAGCAGCGGTCGCCTAAGCTCCTACAATGAGCAGTTCTTC. This codes for CASSGRLSSYNEQFF. The chain employs TRBV9 and TRBJ2-1, with unresolved D. Trimming removed 3 bases from V and 0 bases from J, with 10 bases in between. Per germline, CDR1 SGDLS and CDR2 YYNGEE. The CDR3 has 15 amino acids.

Only one count was recorded for this clone. The chain uses TRBV28 and TRBJ2-7; 8 positions match TRBD2. V shed 4 bases, J shed 0 bases, and the junction held 11 bases outside the gene matches. Germline values: CDR1 MDHEN, CDR2 SYDVKM. The CDR3 consists of 17 residues. Here the CDR3 reads CASSSIRVAGSSYEQYF. CDR3 sequence (DNA): TGTGCCAGCAGTTCCATCCGGGTAGCGGGAAGCTCCTACGAGCAGTACTTC.

A note on this clone: The sample carries other DNA sequences with the same CDR3. V and J are TRBV5-1 and TRBJ2-7; D may be TRBD1 (6 bases). Germline V CDR1 and CDR2: SGHRS, YFSETQ. Trimming took off 4 bases at V and 6 bases at J, with 8 bases between the two ends. The CDR3 extends over 11 amino acids. The CDR3 sequence: CASSLQGEQYF. The CDR3 DNA follows: TGCGCCAGCAGCCTACAGGGCGAGCAGTACTTC.

The V call is TRBV30, the J call TRBJ2-7; 7 nucleotides align to TRBD1. Germline CDR1 GTSNPN, CDR2 SVGIG (reference sequence). Unmatched junction bases numbered 7, after V lost 1 base and J lost 4 bases. The CDR3 loop spans 14 amino acids. The CDR3 loop is CAWSGGGAGYEQYF. In DNA form, the CDR3 reads TGTGCCTGGAGTGGAGGGGGCGCCGGTTACGAGCAGTACTTC.

The chain has TRBV5-1 and TRBJ1-3; D uncertain. The ends were cut back, 5 bases at V and 4 bases at J, with 19 bases in the middle. The germline V gene encodes CDR1 SGHRS and CDR2 YFSETQ. The CDR3 sequence is 16 residues long. The CDR3 coding sequence is TGCGCCAGCAGTGTCATTAACAGATTAAGCGGAAACACCATATATTTT. Its translation is CASSVINRLSGNTIYF.

The chain combines TRBV5-1 with TRBJ2-2; 11 bases align to TRBD2. The CDR3 runs 15 residues. J was trimmed by 7 bases and V by 3 bases; bases with no gene match: 5. From germline, CDR1 is SGHRS and CDR2 YFSETQ. The CDR3 loop is CASSSTSGKVGELFF. CDR3 DNA: TGCGCCAGCAGCTCGACTAGCGGGAAGGTCGGGGAGCTGTTTTTT. Together with reference TRBV5-1 and TRBJ2-2, the CDR3 gives the full variable domain: KAGVTQTPRYLIKTRGQQVTLSCSPISGHRSVSWYQQTPGQGLQFLFEYFSETQRNKGNFPGRFSGRQFSNSRSEMNVSTLELGDSALYLCASSSTSGKVGELFFGEGSRLTVL.

The J gene is TRBJ2-1, the V gene TRBV9, with D perhaps TRBD2 (6 bases). The CDR3 runs to 14 residues. Germline lookup yields CDR1 SGDLS and CDR2 YYNGEE. Trimming left V 4 bases short and J 1 base short, with 9 bases between. The CDR3 nucleotides are TGTGCCAGCAGCTCGGGAGTATCCTACAATGAGCAGTTCTTC. It encodes CASSSGVSYNEQFF.

The V call is TRBV19, the J call TRBJ2-7; D tentatively reads TRBD1 or TRBD2 (5 bases each). Germline V gene data show CDR1 as LNHDA and CDR2 as SQIVND (reference sequence). V dropped 0 bases and J dropped 3 bases, with 9 bases sitting between them. This CDR3 contains 14 residues. DNA of the CDR3: TGTGCCAGTAGTATAGAAGAGGGGAACTACGAGCAGTACTTC. Protein sequence: CASSIEEGNYEQYF.

CDR3 protein: CASSTVLQETQYF. The DNA of the CDR3 is TGTGCCAGTTCGACAGTTCTCCAAGAGACCCAGTACTTC. V and J are TRBV19 and TRBJ2-5, with D perhaps TRBD1 (5 bases). V lost 8 bases to trimming and J lost 1 base, with 11 bases between them. The CDR3 extends over 13 amino acids. Germline assignment: CDR1 LNHDA and CDR2 SQIVND (reference sequence). The variable domain in full, completed from reference TRBV19 and TRBJ2-5, reads DGGITQSPKYLFRKEGQNVTLSCEQNLNHDAMYWYRQDPGQGLRLIYYSQIVNDFQKGDIAEGYSVSREKKESFPLTVTSAQKNPTAFYLCASSTVLQETQYFGPGTRLLVL.

CDR3 DNA: TGTGCCAGCAGGGACAGGGGGGTGATTGAGCAGTTCTTC. Translation gives CASRDRGVIEQFF. The rearrangement uses TRBV14 and TRBJ2-1; 10 positions agree with TRBD1. J lost 9 bases, V lost 6 bases, and 5 bases had no gene match. This CDR3 has 13 residues. Per the germline V gene, CDR1 is SGHDN and CDR2 is FVKESK.

This chain uses TRBV9 with TRBJ1-1; the match to TRBD1 covers 8 bases. With 4 bases clipped from V and 0 bases from J, the junction kept 5 bases outside the gene matches. The germline V gene has CDR1 SGDLS and CDR2 YYNGEE. The CDR3 is made up of 15 amino acids. The CDR3 bases are TGTGCCAGCAGCCCCCTGACAGGGGTGAACACTGAAGCTTTCTTT. Its protein is CASSPLTGVNTEAFF. The full variable domain, its missing parts supplied by reference TRBV9 and TRBJ1-1, is DSGVTQTPKHLITATGQRVTLRCSPRSGDLSVYWYQQSLDQGLQFLIQYYNGEERAKGNILERFSAQQFPDLHSELNLSSLELGDSALYFCASSPLTGVNTEAFFGQGTRLTVV.

V is TRBV28 and J is TRBJ1-2; possible D gene TRBD1, 5 bases. The CDR3 loop spans 14 amino acids. Per the germline V gene, CDR1 is MDHEN and CDR2 is SYDVKM. CDR3 loop: CGTLRTSSNYGYTF. The CDR3 coding sequence is TGTGGAACTTTACGGACAAGCTCGAACTATGGCTACACCTTC.

The V and J genes are TRBV15 and TRBJ1-4, with TRBD1 matching over 9 bases. Trimming at V came to 0 bases and at J to 10 bases, leaving 3 bases not matched to a gene. The germline V gene encodes CDR1 LNHNV and CDR2 YYDKDF (reference sequence). The CDR3 totals 14 residues. The DNA for the CDR3 is TGTGCCACCAGCAGAGATCTACAGGGGGCAAAACTGTTTTTT. It yields the protein CATSRDLQGAKLFF.

This sequence joins TRBV19 and TRBJ2-5, with TRBD1 matching 8 bases. Trimming at V came to 6 bases and at J to 5 bases, leaving 5 bases not matched to a gene. The CDR3 is 13 residues long. Germline V gene lookup returns CDR1 LNHDA and CDR2 SQIVND (reference sequence). CDR3 region: CASSRTGKETQYF. The CDR3 DNA sequence: TGTGCCAGTAGCCGGACAGGGAAGGAGACCCAGTACTTC. Full variable domain (outside the CDR3, taken from reference TRBV19 and TRBJ2-5): DGGITQSPKYLFRKEGQNVTLSCEQNLNHDAMYWYRQDPGQGLRLIYYSQIVNDFQKGDIAEGYSVSREKKESFPLTVTSAQKNPTAFYLCASSRTGKETQYFGPGTRLLVL.

CDR3 amino acids: CASSLSKGVVATEAFF. CDR3 DNA: TGTGCCAGCAGTTTATCGAAAGGTGTAGTGGCCACTGAAGCTTTCTTT. The chain is built from TRBV27 and TRBJ1-1; no definite D call. Trimming took 0 bases from V and 4 from J, leaving 15 bases between them. CDR1 is MNHEY, CDR2 SMNVEV, per germline (reference sequence). The CDR3 length is 16 residues.

V gene TRBV4-1 combines with J gene TRBJ2-1; TRBD1 agrees at 7 bases. The germline gives CDR1 MGHRA, CDR2 YSYEKL. The V gene end was trimmed by 2 bases and the J gene end by 6 bases; junction bases not matched to a gene: 7. CDR3 length: 15 amino acids. The CDR3 loop is CASSQTEAGGNEQFF. DNA of the CDR3: TGCGCCAGCAGCCAAACGGAAGCAGGGGGCAATGAGCAGTTCTTC.

This sequence joins TRBV10-1 and TRBJ2-1, with 8 nucleotides matching TRBD2. Germline V gene sequence: CDR1 WNHNN, CDR2 SYGVQD (reference sequence). Trimming at V came to 5 bases and at J to 9 bases, leaving 9 bases not matched to a gene. The CDR3 has 14 residues. CDR3 residues: CASSPGTSHAEQFF. The CDR3 coding sequence is TGCGCCAGCAGTCCCGGGACTAGTCATGCTGAGCAGTTCTTC.

The V gene is TRBV15, the J gene TRBJ2-1, with TRBD2 matching 8 bases. The CDR3 totals 15 residues. CDR1 LNHNV and CDR2 YYDKDF come from the germline V gene (reference sequence). The J segment lost 7 bases and the V segment lost 1 base, leaving 6 bases of the junction unmatched. The CDR3 coding sequence is TGTGCCACCAGCAGAGTAAGCGGGAGTAGAAATGAGCAGTTCTTC. Its protein is CATSRVSGSRNEQFF.

This rearrangement joins TRBV9 to TRBJ1-1, with a tentative D call TRBD1 (5 bases). The CDR3 has 14 amino acids. Germline V CDR1 and CDR2: SGDLS, YYNGEE. Trimming pared 7 bases from V and 1 base from J, leaving 14 bases between. CDR3 sequence (DNA): TGTGCCAGCGGTGGGGGAGGGCAGAACACTGAAGCTTTCTTT. Residues: CASGGGGQNTEAFF.

The chain carries TRBV7-9 and TRBJ1-2; D might be TRBD1 (5 bases). CDR1 and CDR2 (germline): SEHNR, FQNEAQ (reference sequence). V was clipped by 3 bases and J by 1 base, with 15 bases between them. There are 16 residues in the CDR3. In nucleotides, the CDR3 is TGTGCCAGCAGCTTCGGCCAGGCTAGGGGTAACTATGGCTACACCTTC. Translated: CASSFGQARGNYGYTF.

On this clone: The junction shows a germline mismatch at one end, possibly a read error. This chain uses TRBV28 with TRBJ2-7; TRBD1 aligns across 8 bases. This CDR3 spans 13 amino acids. CDR1 is MDHEN, CDR2 SYDVKM, per germline. CDR3 protein: CVSRRTGIYEQYF. The CDR3, as DNA: TGTGTCAGCAGGCGGACAGGGATCTACGAGCAGTACTTC.

The chain combines TRBV28 with TRBJ2-6; maybe TRBD1 (6 bases). CDR3 length: 19 residues. The germline V gene encodes CDR1 MDHEN and CDR2 SYDVKM. V dropped 5 bases and J dropped 0 bases, with 20 bases sitting between them. CDR3 in amino acids: CASSPGQPRGSSGANVLTF. CDR3 in DNA: TGTGCCAGCAGTCCCGGACAGCCTAGAGGTAGCTCTGGGGCCAACGTCCTGACTTTC.

This sequence joins TRBV7-2 and TRBJ1-2; 9 nucleotides line up with TRBD1. This CDR3 is built from 14 residues. Germline CDR1 is SGHTA and CDR2 is FQGNSA. With 6 bases clipped from V and 5 bases from J, the junction kept 7 bases outside the gene matches. The DNA of the CDR3 is TGTGCCAGCAGGCGACAGGGGGGGCCTTATGGCTACACCTTC. Its translation: CASRRQGGPYGYTF.

The V and J genes are TRBV7-3 and TRBJ1-1; D is undetermined. The CDR3 runs to 14 residues. CDR1 and CDR2 (germline): SGHTA, FQGTGA. Between the trimmed V and J ends, which lost 1 base and 4 bases, there was a span of 10 bases. CDR3 in DNA: TGTGCCAGCAGCTTAAAGGGCTGGGGCACTGAAGCTTTCTTT. It yields the protein CASSLKGWGTEAFF.

This chain uses TRBV19 with TRBJ2-7, with 11 nucleotides matching TRBD1. The CDR3 is made up of 14 amino acids. Germline CDR1 and CDR2: LNHDA and SQIVND (reference sequence). The junction had 5 bases not matched to a gene; V was cut back by 6 bases and J by 4 bases. The CDR3 DNA reads as TGTGCCAGTAGCCGGACAGGGGGCCGGTACGAGCAGTACTTC. This codes for CASSRTGGRYEQYF.

The rearrangement links TRBV2 to TRBJ2-1; D unresolved. Germline lookup yields CDR1 SNHLY and CDR2 FYNNEI. The CDR3 covers 17 residues. V was trimmed by 7 bases and J by 0 bases, leaving 19 bases between them. CDR3: CASKNLFGDVSYNEQFF. CDR3 nucleotides: TGTGCCAGCAAAAACTTGTTCGGAGACGTCTCCTACAATGAGCAGTTCTTC.

The CDR3 nucleotides are TGTGCCAGCAGTTACTCGTCGGGAATTGATGGGCAGTTCTTC. Protein: CASSYSSGIDGQFF. The gene calls are TRBV6-5 and TRBJ2-1; D possibly corresponds to TRBD2 (5 bases). The CDR3 is 14 residues long. V gave up 0 bases and J gave up 12 bases, with 15 bases separating them. Germline V CDR1 and CDR2: MNHEY, SVGAGI.